Detailed here is one T cell receptor beta chain. Since the CDR3 does not end with the conserved phenylalanine or tryptophan, this likely comes from a read error. This record belongs to a study of tumor and adjacent non-tumor tissue in lung cancer. Study overall: Patients comprised about eleven adenocarcinoma, a couple of squamous cell carcinoma and 1 small cell lung cancer.

V lost 2 bases, J lost 5 bases, and 6 bases lay in between. The germline V gene has CDR1 SQVTM and CDR2 ANQGSEA. The CDR3 consists of 11 residues. The template was RNA from unsorted bulk tissue. A modified ARM-PCR protocol with three rounds of nested PCR amplified TCRbeta. TCRdb used MiXCR to reprocess the multiplex PCR reads, holding one entry per CDR3 protein. The sample shows approximately 120,000 distinct CDR3 sequences, roughly 75% of them seen only once. This clonotype originated in a woman aged 55-69 years with non-small cell lung cancer. The sequenced material came from lung tumor tissue. The chain links TRBV29-1 to TRBJ2-5; D gene ambiguous. The CDR3 coding sequence is TGCAGCGTTGAAAAGGGCGAGACCCAGTACCTA. Protein product: CSVEKGETQYL.